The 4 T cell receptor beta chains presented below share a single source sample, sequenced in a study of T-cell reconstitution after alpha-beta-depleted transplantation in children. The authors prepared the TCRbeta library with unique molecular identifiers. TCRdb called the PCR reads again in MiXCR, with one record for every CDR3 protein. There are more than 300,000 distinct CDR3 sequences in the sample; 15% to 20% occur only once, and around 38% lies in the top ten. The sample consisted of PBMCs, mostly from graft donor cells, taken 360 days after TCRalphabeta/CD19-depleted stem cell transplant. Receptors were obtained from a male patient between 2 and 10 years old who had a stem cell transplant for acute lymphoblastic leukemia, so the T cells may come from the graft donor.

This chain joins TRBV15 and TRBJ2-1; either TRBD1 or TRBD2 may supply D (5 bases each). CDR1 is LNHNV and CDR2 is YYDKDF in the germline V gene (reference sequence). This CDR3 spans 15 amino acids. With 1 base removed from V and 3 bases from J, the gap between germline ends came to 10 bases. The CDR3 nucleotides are TGTGCCACCAGCAGAGTTGGGACGAGCTACAATGAGCAGTTCTTC. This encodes CATSRVGTSYNEQFF.

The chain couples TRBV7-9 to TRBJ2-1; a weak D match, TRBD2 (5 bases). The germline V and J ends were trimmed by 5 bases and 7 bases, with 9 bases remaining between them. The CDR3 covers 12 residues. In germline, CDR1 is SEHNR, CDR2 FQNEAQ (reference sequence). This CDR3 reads CASSNTGNEQFF. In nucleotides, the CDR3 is TGTGCCAGCAGCAACACGGGAAATGAGCAGTTCTTC.

This chain's CDR3 is CASSLARKAGIGNQPQHF. The CDR3 nucleotides read TGTGCCAGCAGCTTAGCGCGTAAGGCAGGGATCGGCAATCAGCCCCAGCATTTT. This chain uses TRBV7-2 with TRBJ1-5; perhaps TRBD1 as D (5 bases). Germline CDR1 and CDR2: SGHTA and FQGNSA. The CDR3 has 18 amino acids. Trimming left V 0 bases short and J 2 bases short, with 17 bases between.

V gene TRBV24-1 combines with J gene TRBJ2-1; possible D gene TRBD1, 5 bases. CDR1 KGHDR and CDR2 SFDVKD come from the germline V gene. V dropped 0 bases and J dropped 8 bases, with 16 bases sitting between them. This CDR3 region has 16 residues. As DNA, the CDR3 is TGTGCCACCAGTGATTTGCGGTCAGGGATCGGCTATGAGCAGTTCTTC. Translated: CATSDLRSGIGYEQFF.